The 32 T cell receptor beta chains below all came from one sample that was sequenced in a study of blood T cell repertoires in COVID-19. The method was immunoSEQ multiplex PCR; TCRdb's version includes in-frame clones alone and lacks a portion of them. The sample has 95,000 to 150,000 clones, more than 80% seen once. The sequencing sample was made of peripheral blood. The source is a man aged 40-49 years with acute or convalescent COVID-19.

The genes are TRBV6-1 and TRBJ1-1; tentatively, D is TRBD1 (6 bases). Germline CDR1 reads MNHNS; CDR2 reads SASEGT. The CDR3 runs 15 residues. V was cut by 1 base and J by 4 bases, with 13 bases left in between. CDR3 sequence (DNA): TGTGCCAGCAGTGAAGTCGGGGGGCTGGGCACTGAAGCTTTCTTT. As protein: CASSEVGGLGTEAFF.

The chain has TRBV10-3 and TRBJ2-7, with D tentatively TRBD2 (6 bases). The V and J ends lost 4 bases and 9 bases respectively, with 28 bases between them. The germline V gene encodes CDR1 ENHRY and CDR2 SYGVKD. This CDR3 spans 17 amino acids. The CDR3 DNA reads TGTGCCATCAGTGCTTCAACGGTCTGGAGGGGATTTACGAGGCAGTACTTC. Residues: CAISASTVWRGFTRQYF.

The chain has TRBV4-2 and TRBJ1-5; D remains ambiguous. Trimming shortened V by 0 bases and J by 13 bases, and 16 bases separated the two germline ends. CDR1 LGHNA and CDR2 YNFKEQ come from the germline V gene. The CDR3 has 14 residues. The CDR3 spells CASSQDALFTGQHF. Here the CDR3 DNA reads TGTGCCAGCAGCCAAGATGCACTATTTACCGGGCAGCATTTT.

The V and J genes are TRBV5-1 and TRBJ1-1; D is unclear. The CDR3 runs 14 residues. The V gene's germline CDR1 is SGHRS and CDR2 YFSETQ. Trimming took off 0 bases at V and 4 bases at J, with 10 bases between the two ends. The chain's CDR3 is CASSLALFGTEAFF. CDR3 nucleotides: TGCGCCAGCAGCTTGGCTCTATTTGGCACTGAAGCTTTCTTT.

V usage is TRBV29-1 and J usage is TRBJ2-1, with TRBD2 matching 12 bases. This CDR3 comprises 14 residues. The germline V gene encodes CDR1 SQVTM and CDR2 ANQGSEA. V shed 6 bases and J 7 bases; nucleotides not matched to a gene: 7. CDR3 protein: CSVDPSGGANEQFF. In DNA form, the CDR3 reads TGCAGCGTCGACCCTAGCGGGGGGGCTAATGAGCAGTTCTTC.

The CDR3 DNA is TGCAGCGACCGGACTGGGGCAGATACGCAGTATTTT. It translates to CSDRTGADTQYF. This sequence joins TRBV29-1 and TRBJ2-3; D may be TRBD2 (5 bases). Germline loops: CDR1 SQVTM, CDR2 ANQGSEA. With 7 bases removed from V and 4 bases from J, the gap between germline ends came to 12 bases. CDR3 length equals 12 residues.

This clone was counted only a few times. The chain combines TRBV6-5 with TRBJ1-2; D might be TRBD1 (6 bases). The CDR3 spans 13 residues. CDR1 and CDR2 (germline): MNHEY, SVGAGI. Between the trimmed V and J ends, which lost 5 bases and 7 bases, there was a span of 14 bases. CDR3: CASSPQGKGGYTF. The CDR3 DNA reads TGTGCCAGCAGTCCGCAGGGGAAGGGTGGCTACACCTTC.

The rearrangement joins TRBV12-3 or TRBV12-4 to TRBJ2-5, with D possibly matching TRBD1 (5 bases). The CDR3 sequence is 12 residues long. V was shortened by 3 bases and J by 3 bases, with 5 bases between the two germline ends. Here the CDR3 reads CASSLTEETQYF. The CDR3 DNA is TGTGCCAGCAGTTTGACAGAAGAGACCCAGTACTTC.

The chain employs TRBV27 and TRBJ1-5; 7 nucleotides line up with TRBD1. This CDR3 spans 15 amino acids. The junction had 5 bases not matched to a gene; V was cut back by 6 bases and J by 0 bases. Germline V CDR1 and CDR2: MNHEY, SMNVEV (reference sequence). In nucleotides, the CDR3 is TGTGCCAGCAGATCCAACAGGGGTAGCAATCAGCCCCAGCATTTT. It yields the protein CASRSNRGSNQPQHF.

The rearrangement joins TRBV6-5 to TRBJ2-7; 7 bases match TRBD2. Germline assignment: CDR1 MNHEY and CDR2 SVGAGI. V shed 10 bases and J 0 bases; nucleotides not matched to a gene: 12. The CDR3 length is 15 residues. CDR3 region: CATNPVGGTSYEQYF. For the CDR3, the DNA is TGTGCCACCAATCCGGTGGGGGGGACCTCCTACGAGCAGTACTTC.

The chain carries TRBV29-1 and TRBJ2-1; D is unclear. The ends were cut back, 3 bases at V and 5 bases at J, with 5 bases in the middle. CDR1 is SQVTM, CDR2 ANQGSEA, per germline. The CDR3 extends over 11 amino acids. The CDR3 here is CSVDENNEQFF. Written as DNA, the CDR3 is TGCAGCGTTGATGAGAACAATGAGCAGTTCTTC.

The V call is TRBV7-8, the J call TRBJ1-1; 7 positions agree with TRBD1. The V and J ends lost 4 bases and 2 bases, in that order; junction bases with no gene match: 7. Germline assignment: CDR1 SGHVS and CDR2 FQNEAQ. CDR3 length: 15 residues. The DNA for the CDR3 is TGTGCCAGCAGCTGGGGACAGAAAATTAACACTGAAGCTTTCTTT. Residues: CASSWGQKINTEAFF.

Here the CDR3 reads CSVKQGNGDTEAFF. CDR3 sequence (DNA): TGCAGCGTAAAACAGGGGAATGGGGACACTGAAGCTTTCTTT. This rearrangement joins TRBV29-1 to TRBJ1-1; 7 nucleotides match TRBD1. With V trimmed by 6 bases and J by 3 bases, 10 bases remained unmatched. This CDR3 is 14 amino acids long. Germline lookup yields CDR1 SQVTM and CDR2 ANQGSEA.

The chain is built from TRBV19 and TRBJ2-1, with 11 nucleotides matching TRBD1. V gave up 10 bases and J gave up 8 bases; unmatched junction bases: 7. The germline V gene encodes CDR1 LNHDA and CDR2 SQIVND (reference sequence). The CDR3 consists of 13 residues. CDR3 bases: TGTGCCACCTGGACAGGGGGCGTCGATGAGCAGTTCTTC. Protein sequence: CATWTGGVDEQFF.

The gene calls are TRBV6-1 and TRBJ2-1; the D gene is possibly TRBD2 (6 bases). CDR1 is MNHNS, CDR2 SASEGT, per germline. This CDR3 has 14 residues. With 2 bases removed from V and 9 bases from J, the gap between germline ends came to 14 bases. The CDR3 region is CASSEKREWIEQFF. In nucleotides, the CDR3 is TGTGCCAGCAGTGAAAAACGGGAGTGGATTGAGCAGTTCTTC.

V gene TRBV7-9 combines with J gene TRBJ1-3; unclear D gene. Trimming left V 0 bases short and J 5 bases short, with 5 bases between. CDR3 length: 13 amino acids. Germline V gene data show CDR1 as SEHNR and CDR2 as FQNEAQ (reference sequence). CDR3 sequence reads: CASSLAQRNTIYF. The CDR3 DNA is TGTGCCAGCAGCTTAGCACAAAGAAACACCATATATTTT.

The chain employs TRBV6-2 or TRBV6-3 and TRBJ1-3, with a possible D match to TRBD1 (5 bases). Germline V gene lookup returns CDR1 MNHEY and CDR2 SVGEGT. The CDR3 totals 17 residues. The V and J ends lost 5 bases and 0 bases respectively, with 17 bases between them. CDR3 DNA: TGTGCCAGCAGTCGCAAGAGGGACTCCAGCTCTGGAAACACCATATATTTT. It yields the protein CASSRKRDSSSGNTIYF.

The genes are TRBV5-1 and TRBJ2-7; D is uncertain. Germline CDR1 reads SGHRS; CDR2 reads YFSETQ. The CDR3 is 13 amino acids. V lost 2 bases and J lost 0, with 6 bases in between. The CDR3 DNA follows: TGCGCCAGCAGCTTCGCAGTCTCCTACGAGCAGTACTTC. Amino acid sequence: CASSFAVSYEQYF.

V is TRBV5-5 and J is TRBJ2-3; 10 bases line up with TRBD1. The CDR3 has 15 residues. Trimming removed 4 bases from V and 2 bases from J; junction bases left unmatched: 4. Germline V gene lookup returns CDR1 SGHKS and CDR2 YYEKEE (reference sequence). CDR3 sequence (DNA): TGTGCCAGCAGCCGAGGGACAGGGGACACAGATACGCAGTATTTT. Protein product: CASSRGTGDTDTQYF.

This clone was observed once. The chain recombines TRBV5-1 with TRBJ2-7; maybe TRBD2 (5 bases). The CDR3 extends over 15 amino acids. Trimming removed 4 bases at V and 1 base at J, with 15 bases between. Germline CDR1 SGHRS, CDR2 YFSETQ. For the CDR3, the DNA is TGCGCCAGCAGCCCGAGGACTGCCATATCCTACGAGCAGTACTTC. Its translation: CASSPRTAISYEQYF.

The rearrangement links TRBV6-6 to TRBJ2-7; 9 bases agree with TRBD1. The CDR3 sequence is 14 residues long. Germline loops: CDR1 MNHNY, CDR2 SVGAGI (reference sequence). V lost 5 bases to trimming and J lost 5 bases; unmatched junction nucleotides: 7. CDR3 sequence reads: CASSRQGVEDEQYF. The CDR3 DNA reads as TGTGCCAGCAGTAGACAGGGGGTAGAGGACGAGCAGTACTTC.

The chain combines TRBV6-1 with TRBJ2-5; 9 nucleotides align to TRBD2. There are 15 residues in the CDR3. Germline V gene sequence: CDR1 MNHNS, CDR2 SASEGT. V lost 1 base, J lost 5 bases, and 5 bases stayed unmatched. In DNA, the CDR3 is TGTGCCAGCAGTGAAGGCGGGAGGGCCTGGGAGACCCAGTACTTC. It specifies CASSEGGRAWETQYF.

This chain connects TRBV6-2 or TRBV6-3 to TRBJ2-7; possible D gene TRBD2, 5 bases. The CDR3 is made up of 15 amino acids. Germline loops: CDR1 MNHEY, CDR2 SVGEGT. Between the trimmed V and J ends, which lost 2 bases and 0 bases, there was a span of 11 bases. The CDR3 sequence: CASSYEGKISYEQYF. Here the CDR3 DNA reads TGTGCCAGCAGTTACGAGGGAAAAATCTCCTACGAGCAGTACTTC.

CDR3 sequence (DNA): TGTGCCAGCTCACCAGAGATTTATGGGACACCAAAGGAAAAACTGTTTTTT. Translated: CASSPEIYGTPKEKLFF. This chain links TRBV18 with TRBJ1-4, with D tentatively TRBD1 (6 bases). This CDR3 has 17 residues. The germline V gene encodes CDR1 KGHSH and CDR2 LQKENI. Deletions cut 2 bases from V and 8 bases from J, with 21 bases between. The whole variable domain, filled in from reference TRBV18 and TRBJ1-4, reads NAGVMQNPRHLVRRRGQEARLRCSPMKGHSHVYWYRQLPEEGLKFMVYLQKENIIDESGMPKERFSAEFPKEGPSILRIQQVVRGDSAAYFCASSPEIYGTPKEKLFFGSGTQLSVL.

This rearrangement joins TRBV12-3 or TRBV12-4 to TRBJ1-2; D gene uncertain. V was shortened by 6 bases and J by 5 bases, with 13 bases between the two germline ends. The CDR3 covers 13 residues. In DNA, the CDR3 is TGTGCCAGCAGCTTCTCCGGAGATTATGGCTACACCTTC. Translating gives CASSFSGDYGYTF.

The rearrangement links TRBV5-1 to TRBJ2-1; TRBD1 agrees at 7 bases. The CDR3 runs 15 residues. CDR1 is SGHRS and CDR2 is YFSETQ in the germline V gene. The ends lost 1 base at V and 6 bases at J; junction bases unmatched: 7. The CDR3 nucleotides are TGCGCCAGCAGCTTGATGGCAGGGGGTAGCAATGAGCAGTTCTTC. As protein: CASSLMAGGSNEQFF.

The chain uses TRBV6-4 and TRBJ2-1; 7 positions agree with TRBD1. CDR1 is MRHNA, CDR2 SNTAGT, per germline. V was pared by 8 bases and J by 6 bases, with 7 bases of the junction left unmatched. There are 13 residues in the CDR3. Here the CDR3 DNA reads TGTGCCAGCCGGGACAGCCCGACCAATGAGCAGTTCTTC. The encoded protein is CASRDSPTNEQFF.

This clone occurred a few times. The chain's CDR3 is CASSVAGTGELFF. The CDR3, as DNA: TGTGCCAGTAGTGTCGCAGGGACCGGGGAGCTGTTTTTT. The chain couples TRBV19 to TRBJ2-2, with D possibly matching TRBD1 (5 bases). The CDR3 length is 13 residues. CDR1 LNHDA and CDR2 SQIVND come from the germline V gene (reference sequence). V was pared by 5 bases and J by 5 bases, with 9 bases between.

The chain employs TRBV5-1 and TRBJ2-3; D is perhaps TRBD1 (6 bases). The ends were cut back, 0 bases at V and 5 bases at J, with 16 bases in the middle. The CDR3 length is 16 residues. Germline lookup yields CDR1 SGHRS and CDR2 YFSETQ. CDR3 sequence (DNA): TGCGCCAGCAGCTTGGACCCTGACAGGCTTCTAGATACGCAGTATTTT. Residues: CASSLDPDRLLDTQYF.

The rearrangement joins TRBV5-3 to TRBJ2-7, with 7 bases identical to TRBD1. TRBV5-3 is identified as an open reading frame with a role that is uncertain. The CDR3 extends over 15 amino acids. J was trimmed by 0 bases and V by 1 base; bases with no gene match: 4. For the CDR3, the DNA is TGTGCCAGAAGCTTGAACAGGGGCCCCTCCTACGAGCAGTACTTC. Protein: CARSLNRGPSYEQYF.

The sample holds a few counts of this clone. The rearrangement links TRBV5-6 to TRBJ2-7, with D possibly TRBD1 on 6 matching bases. V lost 1 base and J 3 bases, leaving 11 bases between the germline ends. Germline CDR1 is SGHDT and CDR2 is YYEEEE. The CDR3 loop spans 14 amino acids. The CDR3: CASSLPGESYEQYF. The CDR3 DNA reads TGTGCCAGCAGCTTGCCAGGGGAGAGCTACGAGCAGTACTTC.

The V gene is TRBV11-3, the J gene TRBJ1-3; the D is unclear. V was trimmed by 0 bases and J by 8 bases, leaving 8 bases between them. Germline assignment: CDR1 SGHNT and CDR2 YENEEA. The CDR3 covers 13 residues. The CDR3 sequence is CASSLDALDTIYF. The CDR3 coding sequence is TGTGCCAGCAGCTTAGATGCACTAGACACCATATATTTT.